The following is a T cell receptor beta chain sequence with its context. The target antigen is unknown. These data come from a study of blood T cells in healthy people across ages. Study conclusions and caveats: Nothing was known about donor CMV status, and this possibly confounded expanded clonotype changes. Total diversity from one million sequenced T cells was likely underestimated. Long-lived and aged donors differed, with more naive CD4+ cells and higher diversity in the long-lived.

The CDR3 is 13 amino acids. Germline V CDR1 and CDR2: MNHNY, SVGAGI (reference sequence). Alongside a J-beta primer mix, a sample-barcoded 5' primer served in a second PCR lasting about 7 to 11 cycles. All samples yielded 2.5 million or more CDR3-containing paired-end reads. TCRdb reprocessed the 5' RACE reads via MiXCR and lists one record per CDR3 protein. The sample yields about a million distinct CDR3 sequences, about 48% seen once. Input material: blood. The chain links TRBV6-6 to TRBJ2-5; TRBD1 aligns across 10 bases. The DNA end is a closer match to TRBJ2-7, so the J assignment may be wrong. This TCR derives from a man aged 25 to 40 in good health. CDR3 in amino acids: CASIGTGAVEQYF. CDR3 bases: TGTGCCAGCATCGGGACAGGGGCGGTCGAGCAGTACTTC.